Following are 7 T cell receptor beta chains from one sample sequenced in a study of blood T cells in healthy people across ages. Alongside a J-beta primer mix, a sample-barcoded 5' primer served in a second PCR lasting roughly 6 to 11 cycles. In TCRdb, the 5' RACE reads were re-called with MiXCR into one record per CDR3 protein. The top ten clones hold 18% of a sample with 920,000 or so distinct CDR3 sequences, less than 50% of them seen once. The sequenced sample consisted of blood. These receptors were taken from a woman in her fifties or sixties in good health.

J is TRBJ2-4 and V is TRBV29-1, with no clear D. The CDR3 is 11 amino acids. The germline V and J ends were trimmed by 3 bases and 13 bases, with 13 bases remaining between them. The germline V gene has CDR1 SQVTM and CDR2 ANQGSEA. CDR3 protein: CSVETRYKQYF. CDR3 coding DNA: TGCAGCGTTGAGACTCGCTACAAGCAGTACTTC.

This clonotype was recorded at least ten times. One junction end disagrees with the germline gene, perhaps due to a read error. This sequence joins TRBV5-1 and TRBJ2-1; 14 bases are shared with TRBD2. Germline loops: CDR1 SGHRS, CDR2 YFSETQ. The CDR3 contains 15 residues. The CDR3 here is CASSPGLAGVDEQFF. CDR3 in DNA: TGTGCCAGCAGCCCGGGACTAGCGGGAGTTGATGAGCAGTTCTTC. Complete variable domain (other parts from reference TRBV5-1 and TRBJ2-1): KAGVTQTPRYLIKTRGQQVTLSCSPISGHRSVSWYQQTPGQGLQFLFEYFSETQRNKGNFPGRFSGRQFSNSRSEMNVSTLELGDSALYLCASSPGLAGVDEQFFGPGTRLTVL.

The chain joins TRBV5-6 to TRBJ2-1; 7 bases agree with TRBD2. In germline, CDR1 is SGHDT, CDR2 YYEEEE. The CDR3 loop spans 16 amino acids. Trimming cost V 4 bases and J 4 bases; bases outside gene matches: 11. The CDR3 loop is CASSEARGGVYNEQFF. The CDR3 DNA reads TGTGCCAGCAGCGAAGCTAGGGGAGGGGTATACAATGAGCAGTTCTTC.

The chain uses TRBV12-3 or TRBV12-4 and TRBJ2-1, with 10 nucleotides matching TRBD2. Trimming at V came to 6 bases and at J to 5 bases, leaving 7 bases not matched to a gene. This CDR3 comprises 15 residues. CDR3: CASSPASGSHNEQFF. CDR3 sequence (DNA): TGTGCCAGCAGCCCTGCTAGCGGGAGCCACAATGAGCAGTTCTTC.

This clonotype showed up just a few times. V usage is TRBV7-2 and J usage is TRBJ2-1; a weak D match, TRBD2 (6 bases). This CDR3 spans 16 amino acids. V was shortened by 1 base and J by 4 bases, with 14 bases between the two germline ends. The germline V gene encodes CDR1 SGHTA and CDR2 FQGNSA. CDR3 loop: CASSLGGTGVYNEQFF. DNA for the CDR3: TGTGCCAGCAGCTTAGGGGGGACTGGGGTTTACAATGAGCAGTTCTTC.

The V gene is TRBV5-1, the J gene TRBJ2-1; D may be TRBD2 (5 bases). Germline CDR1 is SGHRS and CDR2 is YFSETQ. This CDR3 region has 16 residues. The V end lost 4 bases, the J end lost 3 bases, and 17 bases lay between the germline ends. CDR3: CASSPMIASDYNEQFF. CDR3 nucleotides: TGCGCCAGCAGCCCCATGATAGCGTCAGACTACAATGAGCAGTTCTTC.

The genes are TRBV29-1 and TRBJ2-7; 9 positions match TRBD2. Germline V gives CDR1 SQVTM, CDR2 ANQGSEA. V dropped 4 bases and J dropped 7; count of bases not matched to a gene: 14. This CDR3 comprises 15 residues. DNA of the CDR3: TGCAGCGTTGTTGTAGCTAGCGGGGAGTTTGGTGAGCAGTACTTC. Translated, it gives CSVVVASGEFGEQYF.